The rows below give T cell receptor beta chains drawn from one sample of a study of tumor-infiltrating lymphocytes in primary liver carcinoma. TCRdb reprocessed the multiplex PCR reads via MiXCR and lists one record per CDR3 protein. Of about 310,000 distinct CDR3 sequences in the sample, approximately 54% were seen once. Material for sequencing was peripheral blood. The origin of the receptors is a woman aged 30 to 39 with primary liver carcinoma and hepatitis B virus infection. CDR3s include the opening cysteine and the closing phenylalanine or tryptophan. D genes are given only for firm matches. Clone size, where shown, is once, few, many, or a class for clones that have expanded.

J gene: TRBJ2-1; V gene: TRBV11-3; CDR3 length: 15; D gene: TRBD2; clone size: many; CDR3 DNA: TGTGCCAGCAGGGGAGTAGCGGGATCATACAATGAGCAGTTCTTC; CDR3 protein: CASRGVAGSYNEQFF
J gene: TRBJ2-1; V gene: TRBV28; CDR3 length: 18; D gene: TRBD2; clone size: few; CDR3 DNA: TGTGCCAGCAGTTTTGGACACGCGATACTAGCGGGAGGATATGAGCAGTTCTTC; CDR3 protein: CASSFGHAILAGGYEQFF
J gene: TRBJ2-1; V gene: TRBV6-2/TRBV6-3; CDR3 length: 16; D gene: .; clone size: .; CDR3 DNA: TGTACCAGCCGGCGGGTGACCTCTCTCTCCTACAATGAGCAGTTCTTC; CDR3 protein: CTSRRVTSLSYNEQFF
J gene: TRBJ1-5; V gene: TRBV5-4; CDR3 length: 14; D gene: .; clone size: few; CDR3 DNA: TGTGCCAGCAGGGTTTGGGGTAACTCTCAGCCCCAGCATTTT; CDR3 protein: CASRVWGNSQPQHF
J gene: TRBJ1-1; V gene: TRBV7-2; CDR3 length: 15; D gene: TRBD1; clone size: .; CDR3 DNA: TGTGCCAGCAGCCCCGGACAGGGAAGGAGAGATGACGCTTTCTTT; CDR3 protein: CASSPGQGRRDDAFF
J gene: TRBJ2-7; V gene: TRBV11-2; CDR3 length: 14; D gene: TRBD2; clone size: .; CDR3 DNA: TGTGCCAGCAGCTTCACTAGCGGGAGTAACGAGCGATACTTC; CDR3 protein: CASSFTSGSNERYF
J gene: TRBJ2-1; V gene: TRBV29-1; CDR3 length: 13; D gene: TRBD2; clone size: .; CDR3 DNA: TGCAGCGTCAAAAGCGGGGGGATCAATGAGCGGTCCTTC; CDR3 protein: CSVKSGGINERSF
J gene: TRBJ2-1; V gene: TRBV11-2; CDR3 length: 18; D gene: TRBD2; clone size: many; CDR3 DNA: TGTGCCAGCAGTCCCCCGCGGGGGGCCCGAAGCTCCTACAATGAGCAGTTCTTC; CDR3 protein: CASSPPRGARSSYNEQFF
J gene: TRBJ2-7; V gene: TRBV29-1; CDR3 length: 12; D gene: TRBD1; clone size: many; CDR3 DNA: TGCAGCGTACGGACAGGGGTGTACGAGCAGTACTTC; CDR3 protein: CSVRTGVYEQYF
J gene: TRBJ2-7; V gene: TRBV12-3/TRBV12-4; CDR3 length: 14; D gene: .; clone size: .; CDR3 DNA: TGTGCCAGCAGTAAAGAGACAGGAACCTACGAGCGGTACTTC; CDR3 protein: CASSKETGTYERYF
J gene: TRBJ2-3; V gene: TRBV28; CDR3 length: 14; D gene: .; clone size: .; CDR3 DNA: TGTGGCAGCAGTTTAATCAGGGGAGCAGATACGCAGTATTTT; CDR3 protein: CGSSLIRGADTQYF
J gene: TRBJ2-1; V gene: TRBV29-1; CDR3 length: 15; D gene: .; clone size: few; CDR3 DNA: TGCAGCGTTGAAGTTGGCGCAAGCTCCTACAATGAGCAGTTCTTC; CDR3 protein: CSVEVGASSYNEQFF
J gene: TRBJ2-1; V gene: TRBV6-1; CDR3 length: 17; D gene: TRBD2; clone size: once; CDR3 DNA: TGTGCCAGCAGACCCAAGCCGGGACTAGTGGTTTACAATGAGCAGTTCTTC; CDR3 protein: CASRPKPGLVVYNEQFF
J gene: TRBJ2-7; V gene: TRBV14; CDR3 length: 13; D gene: .; clone size: few; CDR3 DNA: TGTGCCAGCAGCTCTGGACAGTTCCTCGAGCAGTACTTC; CDR3 protein: CASSSGQFLEQYF